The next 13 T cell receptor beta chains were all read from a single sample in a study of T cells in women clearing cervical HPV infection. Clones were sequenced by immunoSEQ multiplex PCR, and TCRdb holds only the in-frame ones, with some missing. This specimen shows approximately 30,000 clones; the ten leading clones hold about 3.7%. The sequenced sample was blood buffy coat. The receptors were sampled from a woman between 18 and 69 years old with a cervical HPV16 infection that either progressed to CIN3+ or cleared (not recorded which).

CDR3 in amino acids: CSAKWPGYNSPLHF. The sequenced CDR3 bases are TGCAGTGCTAAGTGGCCCGGGTATAATTCACCC. The gene calls are TRBV20-1 and TRBJ1-6; D unresolved. The read ends 3 residues shy of where the CDR3 ends; the end is completed using the germline J gene. This CDR3 spans 14 amino acids. Trimming stripped 4 bases from V and 4 bases from J, with 11 bases between. Germline CDR1 is DFQATT and CDR2 is SNEGSKA (reference sequence).

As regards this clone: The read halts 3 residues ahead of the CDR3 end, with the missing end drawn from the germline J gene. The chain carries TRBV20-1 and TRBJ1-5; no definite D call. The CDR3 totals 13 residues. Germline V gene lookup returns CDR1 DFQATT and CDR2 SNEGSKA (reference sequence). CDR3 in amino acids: CSATTSRPGPQHF. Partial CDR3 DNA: TGCAGTGCTACGACAAGTCGACCCGGTCCC.

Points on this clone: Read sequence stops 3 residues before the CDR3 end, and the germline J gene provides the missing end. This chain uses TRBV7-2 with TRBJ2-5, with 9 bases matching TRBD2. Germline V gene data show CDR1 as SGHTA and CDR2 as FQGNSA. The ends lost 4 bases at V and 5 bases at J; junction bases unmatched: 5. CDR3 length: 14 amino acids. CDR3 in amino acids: CASSSGTSYETQYF. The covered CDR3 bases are TGTGCCAGCAGCTCAGGGACTAGCTATGAGACC.

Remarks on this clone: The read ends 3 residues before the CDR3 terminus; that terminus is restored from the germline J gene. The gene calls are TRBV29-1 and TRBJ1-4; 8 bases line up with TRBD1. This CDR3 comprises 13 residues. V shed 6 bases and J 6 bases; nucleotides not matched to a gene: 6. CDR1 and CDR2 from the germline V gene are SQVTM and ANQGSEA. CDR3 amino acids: CSVWTGWDEKLFF. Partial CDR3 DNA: TGCAGCGTATGGACAGGGTGGGATGAAAAA. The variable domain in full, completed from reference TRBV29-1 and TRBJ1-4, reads SAVISQKPSRDICQRGTSLTIQCQVDSQVTMMFWYRQQPGQSLTLIATANQGSEATYESGFVIDKFPISRPNLTFSTLTVSNMSPEDSSIYLCSVWTGWDEKLFFGSGTQLSVL.

The sequenced part of the CDR3 DNA is TGTGCCAGCAGCTTGGCCGTCGGGGGTGCAGATACG. This codes for CASSLAVGGADT. The CDR3 reads in full as CASSLAVGGADTQYF. The V and J genes are TRBV7-2 and TRBJ2-3; maybe TRBD2 (6 bases). The read is 3 residues too short to cover the CDR3 end, so that end is filled in from the germline J gene. The germline CDR1 and CDR2 sequences are SGHTA and FQGNSA. Trimming shortened V by 3 bases and J by 4 bases, and 14 bases separated the two germline ends. The CDR3 is 15 residues long.

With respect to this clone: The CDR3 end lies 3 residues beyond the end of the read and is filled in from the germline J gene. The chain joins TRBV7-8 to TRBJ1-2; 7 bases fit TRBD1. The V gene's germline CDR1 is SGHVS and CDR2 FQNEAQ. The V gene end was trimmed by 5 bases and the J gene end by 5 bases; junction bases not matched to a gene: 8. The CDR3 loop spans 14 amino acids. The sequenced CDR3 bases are TGTGCCAGCAGCCCACAGGGGAAGGAATATGGC. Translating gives CASSPQGKEYG. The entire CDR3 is CASSPQGKEYGYTF.

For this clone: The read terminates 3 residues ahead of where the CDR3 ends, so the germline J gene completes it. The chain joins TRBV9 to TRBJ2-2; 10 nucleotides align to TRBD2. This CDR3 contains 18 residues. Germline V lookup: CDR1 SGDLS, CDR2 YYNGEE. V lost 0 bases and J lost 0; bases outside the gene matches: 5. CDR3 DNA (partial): TGTGCCAGCAGCGTAGATGTGGGACTAGCGACGAACACCGGGGAG. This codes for CASSVDVGLATNTGE. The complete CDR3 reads CASSVDVGLATNTGELFF.

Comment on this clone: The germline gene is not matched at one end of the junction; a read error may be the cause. CDR3 DNA, as far as it was read: TGCGCCAGCAGCTATAGGGTTCGGGGGGCCAACGTC. Translating gives CASSYRVRGANV. The whole CDR3 region reads CASSYRVRGANVLTF. The chain joins TRBV4-2 to TRBJ2-6; D not certain. The read terminates 3 residues before the CDR3 end, so the remaining end is supplied by the germline J gene. Germline CDR1 and CDR2: LGHNA and YNFKEQ. The CDR3 has 15 residues.

The sequenced CDR3 bases are TGTGCCAGCAGTGAGCGGGTTGGCGAGACC. Its translation: CASSERVGET. The full-length CDR3 reads as CASSERVGETQYF. The chain uses TRBV6-4 and TRBJ2-5, with a possible D match to TRBD2 (5 bases). The read gets to within 3 residues of the CDR3 end, and the germline J gene fills in the rest. With 3 bases removed from V and 5 bases from J, the gap between germline ends came to 10 bases. The CDR3 is made up of 13 amino acids. Germline values: CDR1 MRHNA, CDR2 SNTAGT.

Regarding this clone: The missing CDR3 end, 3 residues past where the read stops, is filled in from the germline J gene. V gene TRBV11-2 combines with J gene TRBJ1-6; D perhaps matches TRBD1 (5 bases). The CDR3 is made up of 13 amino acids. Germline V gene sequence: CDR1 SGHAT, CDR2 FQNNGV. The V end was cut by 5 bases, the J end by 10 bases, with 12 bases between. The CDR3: CASSLRGGSPLHF. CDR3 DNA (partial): TGTGCCAGCAGCCTCCGGGGGGGGTCACCC.

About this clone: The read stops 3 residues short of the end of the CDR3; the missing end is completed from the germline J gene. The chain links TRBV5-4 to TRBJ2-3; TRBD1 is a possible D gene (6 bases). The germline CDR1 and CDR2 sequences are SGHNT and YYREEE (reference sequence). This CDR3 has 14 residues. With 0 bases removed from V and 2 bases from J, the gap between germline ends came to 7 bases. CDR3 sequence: CASSLDRATDTQYF. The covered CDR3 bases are TGTGCCAGCAGCTTGGACAGGGCCACAGATACG.

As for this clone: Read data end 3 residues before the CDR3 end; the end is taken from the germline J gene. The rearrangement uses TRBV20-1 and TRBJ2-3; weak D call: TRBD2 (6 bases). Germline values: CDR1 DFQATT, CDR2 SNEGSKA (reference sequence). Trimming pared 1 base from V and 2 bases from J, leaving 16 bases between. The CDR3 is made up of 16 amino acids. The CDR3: CSARAVGTDYTDTQYF. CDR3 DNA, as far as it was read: TGCAGTGCTAGAGCCGTAGGGACGGACTACACAGATACG.

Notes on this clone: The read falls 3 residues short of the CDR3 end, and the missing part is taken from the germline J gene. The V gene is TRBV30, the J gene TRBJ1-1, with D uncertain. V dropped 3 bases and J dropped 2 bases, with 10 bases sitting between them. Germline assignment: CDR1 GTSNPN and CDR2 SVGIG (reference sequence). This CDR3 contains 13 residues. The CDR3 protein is CAWRDWRNTEAFF. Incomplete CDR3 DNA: TGTGCCTGGAGGGACTGGCGAAACACTGAA.